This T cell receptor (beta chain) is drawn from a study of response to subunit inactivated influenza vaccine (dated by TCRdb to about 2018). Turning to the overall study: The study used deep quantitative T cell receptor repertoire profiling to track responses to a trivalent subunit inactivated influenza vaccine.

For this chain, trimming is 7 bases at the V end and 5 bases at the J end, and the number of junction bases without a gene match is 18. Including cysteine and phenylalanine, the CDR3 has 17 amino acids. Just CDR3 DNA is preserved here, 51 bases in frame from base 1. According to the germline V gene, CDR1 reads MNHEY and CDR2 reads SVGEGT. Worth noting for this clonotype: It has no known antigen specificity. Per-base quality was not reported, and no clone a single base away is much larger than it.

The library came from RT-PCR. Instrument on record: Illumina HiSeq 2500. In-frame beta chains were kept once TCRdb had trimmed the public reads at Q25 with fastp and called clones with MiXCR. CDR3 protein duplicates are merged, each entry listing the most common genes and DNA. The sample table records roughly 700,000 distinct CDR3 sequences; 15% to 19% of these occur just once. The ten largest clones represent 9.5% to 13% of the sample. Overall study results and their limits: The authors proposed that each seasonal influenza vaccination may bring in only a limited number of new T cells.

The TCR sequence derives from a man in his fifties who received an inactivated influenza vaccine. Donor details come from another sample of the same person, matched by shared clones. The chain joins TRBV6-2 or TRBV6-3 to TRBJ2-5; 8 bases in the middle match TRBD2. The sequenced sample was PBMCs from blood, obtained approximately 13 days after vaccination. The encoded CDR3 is CASTGLQERERWETQYF. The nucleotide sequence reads TGTGCCAGCACCGGACTACAGGAGCGGGAGAGATGGGAGACCCAGTACTTC.